This T cell receptor beta chain was sequenced during a study of cytomegalovirus exposure and HLA in healthy donors. Study context: Among about 179 million T cells, an earlier analysis found 117 million unique TCR beta sequences.

Primers for the PCR totalled 60 Vbeta and 13 Jbeta. The method was immunoSEQ multiplex PCR; TCRdb's version includes in-frame clones alone and lacks a portion of them. The repertoire holds around 160,000 clones, with roughly 73% as singletons. Germline-derived CDR1 and CDR2 are SGHTA and FQGTGA. Trimming took 2 bases from V and 0 from J, leaving 8 bases between them. The CDR3 is made up of 15 amino acids. The sequenced sample consisted of PBMCs. The chain is built from TRBV7-3 and TRBJ2-1, with D hard to call. This clonotype was sampled from a woman aged 40 to 50 in good health and CMV-seropositive. CDR3 amino acids: CASSLALSSYNEQFF. The CDR3 DNA sequence: TGTGCCAGCAGCTTAGCCCTAAGCTCCTACAATGAGCAGTTCTTC.